This passage covers 26 T cell receptor beta chains from one sample sequenced in a study of blood T cell repertoires in COVID-19. Data came from immunoSEQ multiplex PCR; TCRdb stores just in-frame clones and leaves some out. The sample has more than 250,000 clones; approximately 88% are singletons. The sequenced sample was PBMCs or T cells enriched from blood (not recorded which). Receptors originate from a middle-aged woman with acute COVID-19.

V gene TRBV4-1 combines with J gene TRBJ2-2, with TRBD1 matching 7 bases. The CDR3 covers 16 residues. Germline assignment: CDR1 MGHRA and CDR2 YSYEKL. V lost 4 bases, J lost 5 bases, and 10 bases stayed unmatched. The CDR3 DNA is TGCGCCAGCAGCCCGACTTCAGGGGGACGAACCGGGGAGCTGTTTTTT. This codes for CASSPTSGGRTGELFF.

The chain links TRBV19 to TRBJ2-3; a weak D match, TRBD1 (6 bases). The CDR3 spans 15 residues. Trimming took off 4 bases at V and 2 bases at J, with 13 bases between the two ends. The germline V gene encodes CDR1 LNHDA and CDR2 SQIVND (reference sequence). The CDR3 sequence: CASSTGDTHTDTQYF. The CDR3 nucleotides are TGTGCCAGTAGTACAGGGGACACACACACAGATACGCAGTATTTT.

V usage is TRBV5-1 and J usage is TRBJ2-1; TRBD2 matches at 10 bases. Trimming took 0 bases from V and 7 from J; bases not matched to a gene: 10. CDR1 is SGHRS and CDR2 is YFSETQ in the germline V gene. The CDR3 has 17 residues. The CDR3 nucleotides read TGCGCCAGCAGCTTGGGGCCAGCGGGAGGGCCTACTAATGAGCAGTTCTTC. Translated: CASSLGPAGGPTNEQFF.

V and J are TRBV27 and TRBJ2-7; 10 nucleotides line up with TRBD2. The CDR3 spans 14 residues. V dropped 6 bases and J dropped 7; count of bases not matched to a gene: 9. Germline-derived CDR1 and CDR2 are MNHEY and SMNVEV (reference sequence). The CDR3 nucleotides read TGTGCCAGCAGCCCACTAGCGGGAACTTGGGAGCAGTACGTC. Protein: CASSPLAGTWEQYV.

The chain is built from TRBV9 and TRBJ1-2, with 7 bases identical to TRBD1. V lost 4 bases to trimming and J lost 7 bases; unmatched junction nucleotides: 10. The CDR3 is 14 amino acids. Germline loops: CDR1 SGDLS, CDR2 YYNGEE. The CDR3 DNA follows: TGTGCCAGCAGCCCTGGGAGAGGGGGCGTTGGCTACACCTTC. Protein sequence: CASSPGRGGVGYTF.

V and J are TRBV18 and TRBJ2-1; TRBD2 agrees at 13 bases. V was pared by 1 base and J by 4 bases, with 4 bases of the junction left unmatched. The CDR3 has 17 residues. Germline V gene lookup returns CDR1 KGHSH and CDR2 LQKENI. This CDR3 is CASSPLRTSGRYNEQFF. CDR3 sequence (DNA): TGTGCCAGCTCACCACTTCGGACTAGCGGGAGATACAATGAGCAGTTCTTC.

This chain joins TRBV24-1 and TRBJ1-4, with 7 bases matching TRBD1. Germline loops: CDR1 KGHDR, CDR2 SFDVKD. Unmatched junction bases numbered 2, after V lost 3 bases and J lost 2 bases. The CDR3 has 15 amino acids. CDR3 protein: CATSDPDRTNEKLFF. The CDR3 bases are TGTGCCACCAGTGATCCGGACAGGACTAATGAAAAACTGTTTTTT.

The chain joins TRBV19 to TRBJ1-2, with D unresolved. The CDR3 runs 16 residues. The V gene lost 5 bases and the J gene lost 3 bases, with 19 bases spanning the gap. Germline V gene lookup returns CDR1 LNHDA and CDR2 SQIVND (reference sequence). The DNA for the CDR3 is TGTGCCAGTAGTCCCCACCCCTCCCCCGGGGACTATGGCTACACCTTC. Its protein product is CASSPHPSPGDYGYTF.

A word on this clone: A junction end diverges from the germline sequence, so it may reflect a read error. The chain has TRBV6-6 and TRBJ2-1, with TRBD2 matching 11 bases. This CDR3 contains 14 residues. The germline CDR1 and CDR2 sequences are MNHNY and SVGAGI (reference sequence). The CDR3 here is CASRRELAGAQAVF. CDR3 bases: TGTGCCAGCCGAAGAGAACTAGCGGGAGCCCAGGCGGTCTTC.

V gene TRBV28 combines with J gene TRBJ2-3; 11 bases match TRBD2. This CDR3 has 21 amino acids. The germline V gene has CDR1 MDHEN and CDR2 SYDVKM. Trimming removed 2 bases from V and 2 bases from J; junction bases left unmatched: 18. Here the CDR3 reads CASSLRVTRRTSGFFTDTQYF. The CDR3 coding sequence is TGTGCCAGCAGTTTACGCGTTACTCGCAGGACTAGCGGGTTTTTCACAGATACGCAGTATTTT.

The rearrangement joins TRBV6-4 to TRBJ2-7, with D possibly TRBD1 on 6 matching bases. Germline CDR1 is MRHNA and CDR2 is SNTAGT. The CDR3 spans 15 residues. The V end lost 3 bases, the J end lost 0 bases, and 12 bases lay between the germline ends. The CDR3 coding sequence is TGTGCCAGCAGTGAGGGAACAGGGAGCTCCTACGAGCAGTACTTC. Protein sequence: CASSEGTGSSYEQYF.

The chain employs TRBV1 and TRBJ2-3; the listed D gene, TRBD2, was not tested against the DNA. TRBV1 is a pseudogene segment. The CDR3 is 15 amino acids. CDR3 in amino acids: CTSSEVAGGYDTQYF. CDR3 coding DNA: TGCACCAGCAGCGAGGTAGCGGGAGGCTATGATACGCAGTATTTT.

The chain links TRBV6-2 or TRBV6-3 to TRBJ2-7, with D possibly matching TRBD1 (6 bases). Between the trimmed V and J ends, which lost 2 bases and 5 bases, there was a span of 19 bases. The CDR3 loop spans 16 amino acids. CDR1 and CDR2 (germline): MNHEY, SVGEGT. CDR3 coding DNA: TGTGCCAGCAGTTACGATGTTTTTTCAGGGGCCAACGAGCAGTACGTC. Protein product: CASSYDVFSGANEQYV.

This clone appeared many times. The chain employs TRBV7-9 and TRBJ2-3, with D possibly TRBD1 on 6 matching bases. V lost 4 bases to trimming and J lost 6 bases, with 14 bases between them. Germline-derived CDR1 and CDR2 are SEHNR and FQNEAQ (reference sequence). The CDR3 runs 14 residues. The CDR3 loop reads CASSSRIGQDTQYF. The CDR3 DNA reads as TGTGCCAGCAGCTCCAGGATCGGACAGGATACGCAGTATTTT.

CDR3: CASSLVYNEQFF. CDR3 bases: TGTGCCAGCAGCTTGGTATACAATGAGCAGTTCTTC. The V call is TRBV5-4, the J call TRBJ2-1; D unclear. Trimming left V 0 bases short and J 4 bases short, with 2 bases between. The CDR3 totals 12 residues. Germline V gene sequence: CDR1 SGHNT, CDR2 YYREEE (reference sequence).

This rearrangement joins TRBV7-2 to TRBJ1-5; the match to TRBD1 covers 7 bases. There are 14 residues in the CDR3. Germline assignment: CDR1 SGHTA and CDR2 FQGNSA. V dropped 4 bases and J dropped 4; count of bases not matched to a gene: 4. Written as DNA, the CDR3 is TGTGCCAGCAGCTCGGGACAGCCGAATCAGCCCCAGCATTTT. Its protein is CASSSGQPNQPQHF.

CDR3 nucleotides: TGTGCCAGCAGCTGGGGACTAGCCGGTACCTACGAGCAGTACGTC. Amino acids: CASSWGLAGTYEQYV. This chain connects TRBV7-2 to TRBJ2-7, with 9 bases that match TRBD2. The CDR3 covers 15 residues. The V gene's germline CDR1 is SGHTA and CDR2 FQGNSA. The V segment lost 4 bases and the J segment 2 bases; nucleotides outside the gene matches: 6.

This CDR3 is CSVKTASNYGYTF. CDR3 bases: TGCAGCGTTAAAACAGCTTCTAACTATGGCTACACCTTC. The chain carries TRBV29-1 and TRBJ1-2; D is unclear. The germline V gene encodes CDR1 SQVTM and CDR2 ANQGSEA. V lost 5 bases and J 0 bases, leaving 10 bases between the germline ends. This CDR3 has 13 residues.

This clone was observed a single time. The V call is TRBV10-3, the J call TRBJ1-2, with D maybe TRBD1 (6 bases). CDR1 and CDR2 (germline): ENHRY, SYGVKD. This CDR3 comprises 14 residues. V was trimmed by 6 bases and J by 7 bases, leaving 18 bases between them. This CDR3 reads CAISAGTLPGGYTF. The CDR3 coding sequence is TGTGCCATCAGCGCCGGGACACTCCCGGGTGGCTACACCTTC.

This sequence joins TRBV10-3 and TRBJ2-1, with 7 bases lining up with TRBD1. The CDR3 extends over 16 amino acids. The germline gives CDR1 ENHRY, CDR2 SYGVKD. V gave up 2 bases and J gave up 0 bases; unmatched junction bases: 4. Here the CDR3 DNA reads TGTGCCATCAGTGAGAGGACAGGAAACTCCTACAATGAGCAGTTCTTC. Its translation is CAISERTGNSYNEQFF.

The chain joins TRBV5-8 to TRBJ2-2; D ambiguous. The CDR3 loop spans 14 amino acids. Germline V lookup: CDR1 SGHTS, CDR2 YDEGEE. V was clipped by 1 base and J by 1 base, with 5 bases between them. The CDR3 nucleotides read TGTGCCAGCAGCTTGCCCTTGAACACCGGGGAGCTGTTTTTT. Its translation: CASSLPLNTGELFF.

J is TRBJ2-5 and V is TRBV5-1, with D hard to call. The CDR3 has 15 amino acids. Trimming removed 0 bases from V and 2 bases from J, with 11 bases in between. The germline CDR1 and CDR2 sequences are SGHRS and YFSETQ. CDR3 sequence reads: CASSLVSAAQETQYF. The CDR3 DNA is TGCGCCAGCAGCTTGGTATCTGCGGCACAAGAGACCCAGTACTTC.

J is TRBJ1-6 and V is TRBV5-1; 7 nucleotides align to TRBD1. V lost 5 bases to trimming and J lost 0 bases; unmatched junction nucleotides: 14. Germline V gives CDR1 SGHRS, CDR2 YFSETQ. This CDR3 region has 19 residues. CDR3 region: CASRTRSGQRSSYNSPLHF. CDR3 sequence (DNA): TGCGCCAGCAGGACCCGCTCGGGACAGAGAAGCTCCTATAATTCACCCCTCCACTTT.

The rearrangement links TRBV4-1 to TRBJ1-1; unclear D gene. Germline V gene lookup returns CDR1 MGHRA and CDR2 YSYEKL. V was cut by 0 bases and J by 10 bases, with 15 bases left in between. This CDR3 spans 14 amino acids. The CDR3 region is CASSQDMLLYGAFF. The CDR3 nucleotides are TGCGCCAGCAGCCAAGATATGTTACTTTACGGAGCTTTCTTT.

The chain carries TRBV7-2 and TRBJ2-1; tentative D call: TRBD1 (6 bases). Looked up from germline, CDR1 is SGHTA and CDR2 is FQGNSA. The CDR3 length is 18 residues. The V gene lost 1 base and the J gene lost 0 bases, with 16 bases spanning the gap. The CDR3 sequence: CASSLEGVWGSSYNEQFF. CDR3 coding DNA: TGTGCCAGCAGCTTAGAGGGGGTGTGGGGAAGCTCCTACAATGAGCAGTTCTTC.

V usage is TRBV12-5 and J usage is TRBJ2-1; TRBD2 matches 12 bases. Germline V lookup: CDR1 LGHNT, CDR2 FRNRAP. Trimming removed 5 bases from V and 8 bases from J; junction bases left unmatched: 10. The CDR3 sequence is 16 residues long. DNA of the CDR3: TGTGCTAGTGGTAGGGCGTGGACTAGCGGGAATTATGAGCAGTTCTTC. Amino acid sequence: CASGRAWTSGNYEQFF.